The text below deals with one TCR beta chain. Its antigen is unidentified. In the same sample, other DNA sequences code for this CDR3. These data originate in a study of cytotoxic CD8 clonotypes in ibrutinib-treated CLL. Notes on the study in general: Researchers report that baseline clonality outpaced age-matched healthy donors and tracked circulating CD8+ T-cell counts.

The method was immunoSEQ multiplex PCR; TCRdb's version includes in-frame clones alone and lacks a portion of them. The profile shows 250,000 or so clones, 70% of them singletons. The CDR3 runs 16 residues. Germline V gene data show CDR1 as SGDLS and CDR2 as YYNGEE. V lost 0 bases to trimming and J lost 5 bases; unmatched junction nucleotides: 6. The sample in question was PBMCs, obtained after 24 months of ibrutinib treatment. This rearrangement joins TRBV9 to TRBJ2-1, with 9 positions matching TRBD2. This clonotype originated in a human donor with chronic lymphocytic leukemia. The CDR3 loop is CASSVALREGDNEQFF. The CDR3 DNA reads TGTGCCAGCAGCGTAGCTTTGCGGGAGGGAGACAATGAGCAGTTCTTC. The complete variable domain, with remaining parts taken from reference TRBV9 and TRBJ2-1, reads DSGVTQTPKHLITATGQRVTLRCSPRSGDLSVYWYQQSLDQGLQFLIQYYNGEERAKGNILERFSAQQFPDLHSELNLSSLELGDSALYFCASSVALREGDNEQFFGPGTRLTVL.